This T cell receptor (beta chain) was documented in a study of cytomegalovirus exposure and HLA in healthy donors. J gave up 10 bases and V 4 bases, and 11 bases lay outside the gene matches. The germline V gene encodes CDR1 MNHNS and CDR2 SASEGT. The CDR3 is 16 amino acids. It was with 60 Vbeta and 13 Jbeta primers that the PCR ran. TCRdb keeps only in-frame clones here, not all; method: immunoSEQ multiplex PCR. The sample holds fewer than 250,000 clones, around 75% seen once. This sequence originates from a woman aged 30 to 39 in good health and CMV-seropositive. The chain recombines TRBV6-1 with TRBJ2-1; TRBD2 matches at 12 bases. The sample taken for sequencing was PBMCs. CDR3 sequence: CASSASSGRVSREQFF. The CDR3 coding sequence is TGTGCCAGCAGTGCGTCTAGCGGGAGGGTCTCTAGGGAGCAGTTCTTC.